Each of the 4 T cell receptor beta chains below was sequenced from the same sample in a study of T-cell memory formation after mild COVID-19. In TCRdb, the 5' RACE reads were re-called with MiXCR into one record per CDR3 protein. This sample carries roughly 190,000 distinct CDR3 sequences, about 17% of them seen once, and the ten largest clones take approximately 2.4%. Sequencing used PBMCs or a T cell subset sorted from them (not recorded which). The origin of the receptors is an adult woman who had mild COVID-19 (a few samples of this study predate the infection). Cell type and time point are not known.

V is TRBV4-1 and J is TRBJ2-3, with 7 positions matching TRBD2. The CDR3 spans 16 residues. CDR1 and CDR2 from the germline V gene are MGHRA and YSYEKL. The V segment lost 1 base and the J segment 4 bases; nucleotides outside the gene matches: 8. CDR3 DNA: TGCGCCAGCAGCCAAGTCGGCGGGGGAGCGGCAGATACGCAGTATTTT. Encoded protein: CASSQVGGGAADTQYF.

This chain connects TRBV27 to TRBJ2-7, with 7 bases lining up with TRBD1. The CDR3 totals 13 residues. The germline V gene encodes CDR1 MNHEY and CDR2 SMNVEV (reference sequence). Trimming at V came to 6 bases and at J to 2 bases, leaving 4 bases not matched to a gene. In DNA, the CDR3 is TGTGCCAGCAGCGAGGGGGCACCCTACGAGCAGTACTTC. This codes for CASSEGAPYEQYF.

This clonotype occurred a few times. The chain links TRBV5-1 to TRBJ2-3; possibly TRBD1 or TRBD2 for D (5 bases each). This CDR3 is 15 amino acids long. Germline values: CDR1 SGHRS, CDR2 YFSETQ. V was trimmed by 4 bases and J by 4 bases, leaving 16 bases between them. The CDR3 loop is CASSLSYGTPDTQYF. CDR3 DNA sequence: TGCGCCAGCAGCCTGAGCTACGGGACCCCAGATACGCAGTATTTT.

This clonotype showed up just a few times. This rearrangement joins TRBV18 to TRBJ1-1; 10 bases fit TRBD1. CDR3 length equals 15 residues. Trimming at V came to 5 bases and at J to 5 bases, leaving 8 bases not matched to a gene. CDR1 KGHSH and CDR2 LQKENI come from the germline V gene. The CDR3 coding sequence is TGTGCCAGCTCATGGCCGGGACAGGGGTTGACTGAAGCTTTCTTT. This gives the protein CASSWPGQGLTEAFF.